A single sample is the source of the 32 T cell receptor beta chains below, sequenced in a study of T cell changes during pregnancy in multiple sclerosis (dated by TCRdb to the late 2010s). The receptor library was made with the immunoSEQ multiplex PCR assay. The table was pulled from immuneACCESS by TCRdb, which kept in-frame rearrangements only. Such tables lose some clones; where checked, under half of the loss comes from unresolved V genes, and the rest has no known cause. The sample contains roughly 60,000 clones, less than 95% of them found a single time. Roughly 2.2% of the sample lies in the top ten. Sequenced here: peripheral blood, sampled in the second trimester of pregnancy. The receptor source for this set is a female donor in good health, enrolled as a control in a pregnancy study.

This clone was seen more than once but under ten times. V and J are TRBV4-1 and TRBJ1-1; TRBD1 matches 9 bases. Germline V gives CDR1 MGHRA, CDR2 YSYEKL. Losses at the gene ends were 3 bases for V and 4 bases for J; bases not matched to a gene: 6. CDR3 length: 15 amino acids. CDR3 sequence reads: CASSHNTGGITEAFF. CDR3 in DNA: TGCGCCAGCAGCCACAATACAGGGGGCATCACTGAAGCTTTCTTT.

This sequence joins TRBV5-5 and TRBJ1-1, with 7 bases fitting TRBD1. Germline loops: CDR1 SGHKS, CDR2 YYEKEE (reference sequence). V gave up 4 bases and J gave up 4 bases; unmatched junction bases: 7. The CDR3 consists of 14 residues. The DNA for the CDR3 is TGTGCCAGCAGCCTGCTCACAGGGGTCACTGAAGCTTTCTTT. Translation gives CASSLLTGVTEAFF. Drawing the rest from reference TRBV5-5 and TRBJ1-1, the complete variable domain is DAGVTQSPTHLIKTRGQQVTLRCSPISGHKSVSWYQQVLGQGPQFIFQYYEKEERGRGNFPDRFSARQFPNYSSELNVNALLLGDSALYLCASSLLTGVTEAFFGQGTRLTVV.

This CDR3 is CASPFFAREGLIGGANVLTF. In nucleotides, the CDR3 is TGTGCCAGCCCCTTCTTTGCGCGGGAGGGCCTGATTGGGGGGGCCAACGTCCTGACTTTC. V usage is TRBV27 and J usage is TRBJ2-6; 9 bases map to TRBD2. The trim removed 8 bases at V and 4 bases at J, leaving 21 bases unmatched. Germline assignment: CDR1 MNHEY and CDR2 SMNVEV (reference sequence). The CDR3 extends over 20 amino acids. The whole variable domain, remainder taken from reference TRBV27 and TRBJ2-6, is EAQVTQNPRYLITVTGKKLTVTCSQNMNHEYMSWYRQDPGLGLRQIYYSMNVEVTDKGDVPEGYKVSRKEKRNFPLILESPSPNQTSLYFCASPFFAREGLIGGANVLTFGAGSRLTVL.

The CDR3 is CASSGQVYEQYF. The CDR3 DNA sequence: TGTGCCAGCAGCGGACAGGTTTACGAGCAGTACTTC. The V call is TRBV2, the J call TRBJ2-7; 7 positions agree with TRBD1. The germline CDR1 and CDR2 sequences are SNHLY and FYNNEI. This CDR3 region has 12 residues. The J segment lost 4 bases and the V segment lost 6 bases, leaving 3 bases of the junction unmatched.

Written as DNA, the CDR3 is TGTGCCAGTAGCCACCCAGGACAGGGATCTTTCTATGGCTACACCTTC. It specifies CASSHPGQGSFYGYTF. The chain has TRBV19 and TRBJ1-2; 8 nucleotides line up with TRBD1. The CDR3 has 16 residues. CDR1 and CDR2 (germline): LNHDA, SQIVND (reference sequence). V lost 6 bases and J lost 4; bases outside the gene matches: 13.

This clone was counted between two and nine times. The rearrangement joins TRBV6-1 to TRBJ1-6; D might be TRBD1 (5 bases). Trimming took 6 bases from V and 9 from J, leaving 18 bases between them. The CDR3 extends over 15 amino acids. From germline, CDR1 is MNHNS and CDR2 SASEGT. This CDR3 reads CASSAGGDSASPLHF. CDR3 bases: TGTGCCAGCAGCGCGGGGGGGGACTCAGCTTCACCCCTCCACTTT.

The chain couples TRBV6-5 to TRBJ2-1; possibly TRBD2 for D (5 bases). The CDR3 extends over 14 amino acids. Trimming removed 5 bases at V and 12 bases at J, with 20 bases between. Germline CDR1 reads MNHEY; CDR2 reads SVGAGI. In DNA form, the CDR3 reads TGTGCCAGCAGTCACAACCCAGAGAGAGGGTGGCAGTTCTTC. This gives the protein CASSHNPERGWQFF.

This clone was recorded only once. The genes are TRBV6-6 and TRBJ2-2; tentative D call: TRBD1 (5 bases). Trimming left V 5 bases short and J 5 bases short, with 12 bases between. The CDR3 sequence is 14 residues long. CDR1 is MNHNY, CDR2 SVGAGI, per germline (reference sequence). The CDR3 DNA reads TGTGCCAGCAGTCCATGGACACCGACCGGGGAGCTGTTTTTT. It specifies CASSPWTPTGELFF.

The rearrangement uses TRBV5-1 and TRBJ2-4; 11 nucleotides match TRBD1. The CDR3 is 14 residues long. Germline CDR1 reads SGHRS; CDR2 reads YFSETQ. Germline trimming cut 4 bases from V and 8 bases from J; bases unmatched to any gene: 5. CDR3 amino acids: CASSPSGQGDIQYF. CDR3 nucleotides: TGCGCCAGCAGCCCATCGGGACAGGGGGACATTCAGTACTTC.

This clone was picked up one time. This chain joins TRBV27 and TRBJ2-5, with 8 positions matching TRBD2. V gave up 6 bases and J gave up 7 bases; unmatched junction bases: 7. Germline V gene lookup returns CDR1 MNHEY and CDR2 SMNVEV (reference sequence). The CDR3 loop spans 13 amino acids. The CDR3 nucleotides are TGTGCCAGCAGAGCGGGAGCGGGGGTGACCCAGTACTTC. Translated, it gives CASRAGAGVTQYF.

About this clone: Distinct nucleotide sequences in the sample also encode this CDR3. The chain is built from TRBV27 and TRBJ2-7; TRBD1 might be the D (5 bases). The germline gives CDR1 MNHEY, CDR2 SMNVEV (reference sequence). The CDR3 runs 13 residues. Trimming took off 4 bases at V and 2 bases at J, with 9 bases between the two ends. The CDR3 DNA sequence: TGTGCCAGCAGTTATCAGGGTCCCTACGAGCAGTACTTC. It yields the protein CASSYQGPYEQYF.

This clone was counted a few times. V and J are TRBV4-1 and TRBJ1-6; no definite D call. The CDR3 covers 15 residues. Germline CDR1 and CDR2: MGHRA and YSYEKL. Trimming shortened V by 0 bases and J by 10 bases, and 13 bases separated the two germline ends. The CDR3 DNA reads TGCGCCAGCAGCCAAGATCGCCTAATCGTCTCACCCCTCCACTTT. Protein product: CASSQDRLIVSPLHF.

This chain connects TRBV6-5 to TRBJ1-2; 8 bases map to TRBD1. The CDR3 is 13 amino acids. Germline V gene lookup returns CDR1 MNHEY and CDR2 SVGAGI. J gave up 6 bases and V 6 bases, and 6 bases lay outside the gene matches. CDR3 sequence (DNA): TGTGCCAGCAGCCGGACAGGGTCGAATGGCTACACCTTC. This gives the protein CASSRTGSNGYTF.

This chain uses TRBV10-1 with TRBJ2-6; possible D gene TRBD2, 5 bases. There are 13 residues in the CDR3. Germline CDR1 and CDR2: WNHNN and SYGVQD (reference sequence). V lost 2 bases and J 15 bases, leaving 14 bases between the germline ends. The CDR3 region is CASSEEPAGDLTF. In nucleotides, the CDR3 is TGCGCCAGCAGTGAGGAGCCGGCCGGGGACCTGACTTTC.

The J gene is TRBJ1-5, the V gene TRBV19; tentatively, D is TRBD1 (5 bases). The V end lost 7 bases, the J end lost 4 bases, and 14 bases lay between the germline ends. The V gene's germline CDR1 is LNHDA and CDR2 SQIVND (reference sequence). The CDR3 spans 14 residues. CDR3 nucleotide sequence: TGTGCCAGTAATCACCAGGGCACAAATCAGCCCCAGCATTTT. Translation: CASNHQGTNQPQHF. Filled out from reference TRBV19 and TRBJ1-5, the complete variable domain reads DGGITQSPKYLFRKEGQNVTLSCEQNLNHDAMYWYRQDPGQGLRLIYYSQIVNDFQKGDIAEGYSVSREKKESFPLTVTSAQKNPTAFYLCASNHQGTNQPQHFGDGTRLSIL.

With respect to this clone: A read error may account for a junction end that differs from germline. The chain joins TRBV7-7 to TRBJ2-1; TRBD2 matches 13 bases. This CDR3 is built from 14 residues. Germline V CDR1 and CDR2: SSHAT, FNYEAQ (reference sequence). The CDR3 nucleotides are TGTGCTAGCAGCCAGGGACTAGCGGGGAATGAGCAGTTCTTC. As protein: CASSQGLAGNEQFF. The variable domain in full, completed from reference TRBV7-7 and TRBJ2-1, reads GAGVSQSPRYKVTKRGQDVTLRCDPISSHATLYWYQQALGQGPEFLTYFNYEAQPDKSGLPSDRFSAERPEGSISTLTIQRTEQRDSAMYRCASSQGLAGNEQFFGPGTRLTVL.

The V and J genes are TRBV27 and TRBJ2-7; TRBD1 aligns across 8 bases. Trimming took 4 bases from V and 6 from J; bases not matched to a gene: 5. Germline assignment: CDR1 MNHEY and CDR2 SMNVEV (reference sequence). The CDR3 consists of 13 residues. Here the CDR3 reads CASSSRTGPEQYF. As DNA, the CDR3 is TGTGCCAGCAGTTCTCGGACAGGGCCCGAGCAGTACTTC.

CDR3 amino acids: CASSLQSRTSGVYNEQFF. The CDR3 nucleotides are TGCGCCAGCAGCCTCCAGAGTAGGACTAGCGGAGTCTACAATGAGCAGTTCTTC. The V and J genes are TRBV5-1 and TRBJ2-1; 10 bases match TRBD2. Trimming at V came to 4 bases and at J to 3 bases, leaving 13 bases not matched to a gene. The germline V gene encodes CDR1 SGHRS and CDR2 YFSETQ. The CDR3 is made up of 18 amino acids.

The rearrangement links TRBV7-8 to TRBJ1-1; D is ambiguous. The V end lost 4 bases, the J end lost 1 base, and 7 bases lay between the germline ends. The CDR3 is made up of 13 amino acids. CDR1 and CDR2 (germline): SGHVS, FQNEAQ. The CDR3 DNA reads TGTGCCAGCAGCTCTCCGAGGAACACTGAAGCTTTCTTT. The encoded protein is CASSSPRNTEAFF. Based on the CDR3 plus reference TRBV7-8 and TRBJ1-1, the full variable domain is GAGVSQSPRYKVAKRGQDVALRCDPISGHVSLFWYQQALGQGPEFLTYFQNEAQLDKSGLPSDRFFAERPEGSVSTLKIQRTQQEDSAVYLCASSSPRNTEAFFGQGTRLTVV.

CDR3 bases: TGTGCCAGCAAGGGGCTAGCGGGAGACACAGATACGCAGTATTTT. It codes for CASKGLAGDTDTQYF. J is TRBJ2-3 and V is TRBV6-1, with 10 bases aligning to TRBD2. The germline V gene encodes CDR1 MNHNS and CDR2 SASEGT. V lost 7 bases to trimming and J lost 2 bases; unmatched junction nucleotides: 6. This CDR3 contains 15 residues.

V gene TRBV6-1 combines with J gene TRBJ1-2, with 7 bases aligning to TRBD1. The V gene's germline CDR1 is MNHNS and CDR2 SASEGT. CDR3 length equals 14 residues. The V and J ends lost 7 bases and 4 bases, in that order; junction bases with no gene match: 9. The CDR3 coding sequence is TGTGCCAGCAAATCGACAGGGTTAGTCTATGGCTACACCTTC. Its protein product is CASKSTGLVYGYTF.

This rearrangement joins TRBV4-2 to TRBJ2-5, with D maybe TRBD2 (5 bases). The CDR3 is 15 amino acids. V was pared by 0 bases and J by 1 base, with 9 bases between. Germline CDR1 LGHNA, CDR2 YNFKEQ. The CDR3 loop is CASSQERARQETQYF. DNA for the CDR3: TGTGCCAGCAGCCAAGAGAGGGCACGCCAAGAGACCCAGTACTTC.

The gene calls are TRBV27 and TRBJ2-3; 8 bases are shared with TRBD1. Germline assignment: CDR1 MNHEY and CDR2 SMNVEV (reference sequence). J was trimmed by 5 bases and V by 2 bases; bases with no gene match: 9. This CDR3 spans 16 amino acids. CDR3 DNA sequence: TGTGCCAGCAGTTTAACGAGGCAGGGGGCGGGAGATACGCAGTATTTT. It encodes CASSLTRQGAGDTQYF.

V usage is TRBV7-9 and J usage is TRBJ1-1; no reliable D call. Trimming took off 2 bases at V and 11 bases at J, with 15 bases between the two ends. Germline CDR1 reads SEHNR; CDR2 reads FQNEAQ (reference sequence). The CDR3 sequence is 13 residues long. CDR3 DNA sequence: TGTGCCAGCAGCTTAAGTCAGGATTTTCAGGCTTTCTTT. Translation: CASSLSQDFQAFF.

V gene TRBV5-1 combines with J gene TRBJ2-7; D may be TRBD1 (7 bases). The CDR3 has 15 amino acids. Per germline, CDR1 SGHRS and CDR2 YFSETQ. The V end was cut by 1 base, the J end by 0 bases, with 11 bases between. CDR3 sequence reads: CASSLSRGDSYEQYF. The DNA for the CDR3 is TGCGCCAGCAGCTTGTCCAGGGGGGACTCCTACGAGCAGTACTTC.

The chain has TRBV27 and TRBJ2-5; D perhaps matches TRBD1 (5 bases). Per germline, CDR1 MNHEY and CDR2 SMNVEV (reference sequence). Trimming took 6 bases from V and 5 from J, leaving 13 bases between them. The length of the CDR3 is 13 residues. In DNA, the CDR3 is TGTGCCAGCAGCGCCAGGGTTTCGGAGACCCAGTACTTC. Amino acid sequence: CASSARVSETQYF.

The chain links TRBV6-6 to TRBJ1-5; TRBD1 agrees at 7 bases. V lost 8 bases, J lost 4 bases, and 11 bases stayed unmatched. The CDR3 length is 15 residues. Germline CDR1 is MNHNY and CDR2 is SVGAGI (reference sequence). The CDR3 nucleotides read TGTGCCAGCCGGTTCGACAGGGAGGTGAATCAGCCCCAGCATTTT. It encodes CASRFDREVNQPQHF.

V is TRBV6-6 and J is TRBJ1-5; 7 bases fit TRBD1. The CDR3 covers 16 residues. The ends lost 4 bases at V and 0 bases at J; junction bases unmatched: 6. From germline, CDR1 is MNHNY and CDR2 SVGAGI (reference sequence). The DNA for the CDR3 is TGTGCCAGCAGTTCCGGGACAGCATATAGCAATCAGCCCCAGCATTTT. Protein product: CASSSGTAYSNQPQHF.

The rearrangement joins TRBV11-2 to TRBJ1-5; no definite D call. V lost 4 bases and J 6 bases, leaving 7 bases between the germline ends. CDR3 size: 12 residues. CDR1 SGHAT and CDR2 FQNNGV come from the germline V gene. The CDR3 region has the DNA TGTGCCAGCAGCTCGGAGGGTCAGCCCCAGCATTTT. Protein product: CASSSEGQPQHF.

The V gene is TRBV29-1, the J gene TRBJ2-7, with 10 bases lining up with TRBD1. CDR1 and CDR2 (germline): SQVTM, ANQGSEA. The CDR3 consists of 14 residues. V lost 1 base to trimming and J lost 4 bases; unmatched junction nucleotides: 4. DNA of the CDR3: TGCAGCGTTGAAGGGACAGGGGGAAAGTACGAGCAGTACTTC. This codes for CSVEGTGGKYEQYF.

This clone was seen only once. The chain couples TRBV6-4 to TRBJ2-1; TRBD2 aligns across 10 bases. V shed 6 bases and J 8 bases; nucleotides not matched to a gene: 10. The germline CDR1 and CDR2 sequences are MRHNA and SNTAGT. This CDR3 comprises 15 residues. CDR3 residues: CASSSGGASSDEQFF. The CDR3 nucleotides are TGTGCCAGCAGCAGCGGGGGGGCCAGTTCCGATGAGCAGTTCTTC.

This clone appeared once. The chain carries TRBV18 and TRBJ2-7; 11 positions agree with TRBD2. Germline assignment: CDR1 KGHSH and CDR2 LQKENI. The CDR3 loop spans 15 amino acids. V shed 6 bases and J 0 bases; nucleotides not matched to a gene: 4. The CDR3 nucleotides are TGTGCCAGCTCGGCGGGACTAGCGGCCTCCTACGAGCAGTACTTC. This encodes CASSAGLAASYEQYF.